The 18 T cell receptor beta chains below all came from one sample that was sequenced in a study of blood T cell repertoires in COVID-19. Some clones are missing from TCRdb's copy, which holds only in-frame ones; the method was immunoSEQ multiplex PCR. The table lists some 220,000 clones, around three quarters of them singletons. The sample was peripheral blood. These receptors originate from a woman between 65 and 79 years old with acute or convalescent COVID-19.

The V call is TRBV4-1, the J call TRBJ1-1; no reliable D call. The germline CDR1 and CDR2 sequences are MGHRA and YSYEKL. This CDR3 comprises 14 residues. V lost 4 bases and J lost 4, with 13 bases in between. CDR3 loop: CASSREGAGTEAFF. Written as DNA, the CDR3 is TGCGCCAGCAGCCGGGAGGGCGCGGGCACTGAAGCTTTCTTT.

The J gene is TRBJ1-2, the V gene TRBV6-1; no definite D call. The germline CDR1 and CDR2 sequences are MNHNS and SASEGT. This CDR3 has 15 residues. The V and J ends lost 1 base and 4 bases respectively, with 13 bases between them. CDR3 sequence reads: CASSEGGDLSYGYTF. Here the CDR3 DNA reads TGTGCCAGCAGTGAAGGGGGAGACCTCAGCTATGGCTACACCTTC.

The V and J genes are TRBV6-6 and TRBJ2-5, with 13 bases matching TRBD2. The ends lost 4 bases at V and 3 bases at J; junction bases unmatched: 2. This CDR3 is 15 amino acids long. Germline CDR1 MNHNY, CDR2 SVGAGI (reference sequence). CDR3 sequence: CASSSTSGGKETQYF. CDR3 bases: TGTGCCAGCAGTTCGACTAGCGGGGGGAAAGAGACCCAGTACTTC.

The V call is TRBV30, the J call TRBJ1-2; a possible D gene is TRBD1 (5 bases). V was cut by 0 bases and J by 8 bases, with 13 bases left in between. In germline, CDR1 is GTSNPN, CDR2 SVGIG (reference sequence). The CDR3 extends over 13 amino acids. The CDR3 is CAWSVQAGQGYTF. The CDR3 DNA reads TGTGCCTGGAGTGTACAGGCAGGGCAAGGCTACACCTTC.

V gene TRBV14 combines with J gene TRBJ2-7, with 10 bases fitting TRBD1. The length of the CDR3 is 13 residues. Germline V gene data show CDR1 as SGHDN and CDR2 as FVKESK. V gave up 4 bases and J gave up 6 bases; unmatched junction bases: 3. The chain's CDR3 is CASSRRDRGEQYF. The CDR3 DNA reads as TGTGCCAGCAGCCGCCGGGACAGGGGCGAGCAGTACTTC.

The chain uses TRBV19 and TRBJ2-6; 12 bases match TRBD2. The CDR3 spans 18 residues. V lost 5 bases, J lost 0 bases, and 5 bases stayed unmatched. Germline CDR1 LNHDA, CDR2 SQIVND (reference sequence). CDR3 bases: TGTGCCAGTAGTGGCACTAGCGGGGGGCTCTCTGGGGCCAACGTCCTGACTTTC. It encodes CASSGTSGGLSGANVLTF.

The CDR3, as DNA: TGCGCCAGCAGCCACACATCGGATACGCAGTATTTT. This codes for CASSHTSDTQYF. This sequence joins TRBV4-1 and TRBJ2-3; D not resolved. This CDR3 comprises 12 residues. Germline assignment: CDR1 MGHRA and CDR2 YSYEKL. Trimming took 3 bases from V and 6 from J, leaving 7 bases between them.

This chain's CDR3 is CATQLRGGQETQYF. As DNA, the CDR3 is TGTGCCACTCAACTAAGGGGAGGGCAAGAGACCCAGTACTTC. The V gene is TRBV2, the J gene TRBJ2-5; 7 bases are a match to TRBD2. Germline loops: CDR1 SNHLY, CDR2 FYNNEI. The CDR3 spans 14 residues. V gave up 10 bases and J gave up 2 bases; unmatched junction bases: 10.

The genes are TRBV21-1 and TRBJ2-5; the D segment call TRBD2 is taken from the table without a DNA check. TRBV21-1 is a listed pseudogene. CDR3 length: 16 amino acids. The CDR3 DNA is TGTGCCAGCAGCGAGAAGGGGACTAGAGTAAAGGAGACCCAGTACTTC. Protein sequence: CASSEKGTRVKETQYF.

This clone showed up just a few times. V and J are TRBV7-9 and TRBJ2-1; D unresolved. The germline V and J ends were trimmed by 5 bases and 5 bases, with 7 bases remaining between them. This CDR3 spans 12 amino acids. Per the germline V gene, CDR1 is SEHNR and CDR2 is FQNEAQ (reference sequence). The chain's CDR3 is CASSLYHNEQFF. CDR3 nucleotides: TGTGCCAGCAGCCTCTATCACAATGAGCAGTTCTTC.

CDR3 region: CASSLGGGGSYGYTF. CDR3 bases: TGTGCCAGCAGCTTAGGAGGGGGCGGTAGCTATGGCTACACCTTC. The chain employs TRBV7-6 and TRBJ1-2; TRBD1 agrees at 7 bases. The junction had 6 bases not matched to a gene; V was cut back by 1 base and J by 4 bases. Germline V gives CDR1 SGHVS, CDR2 FNYEAQ. This CDR3 contains 15 residues. The entire variable domain, with the rest obtained from reference TRBV7-6 and TRBJ1-2, is as follows: GAGVSQSPRYKVTKRGQDVALRCDPISGHVSLYWYRQALGQGPEFLTYFNYEAQQDKSGLPNDRFSAERPEGSISTLTIQRTEQRDSAMYRCASSLGGGGSYGYTFGSGTRLTVV.

This sequence joins TRBV29-1 and TRBJ2-3; 8 positions agree with TRBD2. The CDR3 is 14 amino acids. The J segment lost 6 bases and the V segment lost 3 bases, leaving 8 bases of the junction unmatched. CDR1 and CDR2 (germline): SQVTM, ANQGSEA. CDR3 in DNA: TGCAGCGTTGAGTCGGGGGGGTTTGAGGATACGCAGTATTTT. Translated: CSVESGGFEDTQYF.

This chain joins TRBV24-1 and TRBJ2-1, with TRBD2 matching 8 bases. The CDR3 totals 17 residues. Germline lookup yields CDR1 KGHDR and CDR2 SFDVKD. J lost 2 bases, V lost 5 bases, and 10 bases had no gene match. In DNA form, the CDR3 reads TGTGCCACCAGTGCAAGCGCGGGGGGCCTCCCCTACAATGAGCAGTTCTTC. This encodes CATSASAGGLPYNEQFF.

The J gene is TRBJ1-2, the V gene TRBV7-2, with no clear D. Trimming stripped 3 bases from V and 4 bases from J, with 12 bases between. The germline V gene encodes CDR1 SGHTA and CDR2 FQGNSA. The CDR3 sequence is 14 residues long. The CDR3 spells CASSFTDLTYGYTF. CDR3 coding DNA: TGTGCCAGCAGCTTTACGGACTTAACCTATGGCTACACCTTC.

The V and J genes are TRBV29-1 and TRBJ2-3; 7 nucleotides align to TRBD2. CDR1 is SQVTM, CDR2 ANQGSEA, per germline. V shed 3 bases and J 3 bases; nucleotides not matched to a gene: 9. CDR3 length: 15 residues. Written as DNA, the CDR3 is TGCAGCGTTGAGGCCCGCGGGGGTAGGACAGATACGCAGTATTTT. Its protein product is CSVEARGGRTDTQYF.

This rearrangement joins TRBV6-1 to TRBJ2-3; TRBD2 might be the D (7 bases). CDR3 length: 16 amino acids. Looked up from germline, CDR1 is MNHNS and CDR2 is SASEGT. The ends were cut back, 1 base at V and 6 bases at J, with 17 bases in the middle. The CDR3 region is CASSEGAAGAGDTQYF. The CDR3 DNA reads TGTGCCAGCAGTGAAGGGGCGGCGGGGGCTGGGGATACGCAGTATTTT.

The chain combines TRBV4-2 with TRBJ2-2, with 7 bases aligning to TRBD2. This CDR3 has 16 amino acids. J gave up 7 bases and V 0 bases, and 8 bases lay outside the gene matches. CDR1 is LGHNA and CDR2 is YNFKEQ in the germline V gene. The DNA for the CDR3 is TGTGCCAGCAGCCAAGAAGGCGGGGGATTTGTCGGGGAGCTGTTTTTT. Its translation: CASSQEGGGFVGELFF.

Written as DNA, the CDR3 is TGTGCCAGCAGCACGGGACTAGCGGCTAAAGAGACCCAGTACTTC. It yields the protein CASSTGLAAKETQYF. The chain combines TRBV6-2 or TRBV6-3 with TRBJ2-5; 11 bases align to TRBD2. The V segment lost 6 bases and the J segment 3 bases; nucleotides outside the gene matches: 6. CDR1 and CDR2 from the germline V gene are MNHEY and SVGEGT. The CDR3 is 15 amino acids.